Below, 17 T cell receptor beta chains from the same sample are listed, as sequenced in a study of cytomegalovirus exposure and HLA in healthy donors. The PCR made use of 60 Vbeta and 13 Jbeta primers. TCRdb's copy holds only in-frame clones and misses some; the assay was immunoSEQ multiplex PCR. The profile shows about 67,000 clones, around 91% of them singletons. The sequenced sample consisted of PBMCs. These receptors were collected from a woman under 40 in good health and CMV-seropositive.

This clone was observed a handful of times. V gene TRBV12-5 combines with J gene TRBJ1-2; no firm D call. Per the germline V gene, CDR1 is LGHNT and CDR2 is FRNRAP. V lost 6 bases, J lost 8 bases, and 16 bases lay in between. The CDR3 has 13 amino acids. The CDR3 reads CASGPETYEGYTF. For the CDR3, the DNA is TGTGCTAGTGGCCCCGAAACATACGAAGGCTACACCTTC. Looking up the rest from reference TRBV12-5 and TRBJ1-2 gives the full variable domain: DARVTQTPRHKVTEMGQEVTMRCQPILGHNTVFWYRQTMMQGLELLAYFRNRAPLDDSGMPKDRFSAEMPDATLATLKIQPSEPRDSAVYFCASGPETYEGYTFGSGTRLTVV.

The chain uses TRBV5-1 and TRBJ2-7; 10 bases are shared with TRBD1. V was clipped by 5 bases and J by 5 bases; unmatched bases: 4. The CDR3 loop spans 13 amino acids. Germline V lookup: CDR1 SGHRS, CDR2 YFSETQ. The CDR3 nucleotides are TGCGCCAGCAGTGGGACAGGGGTGAACGAGCAGTACTTC. Its protein is CASSGTGVNEQYF.

The V call is TRBV15, the J call TRBJ1-1; weak D call: TRBD1 (5 bases). V was trimmed by 1 base and J by 3 bases, leaving 6 bases between them. Germline V CDR1 and CDR2: LNHNV, YYDKDF (reference sequence). The CDR3 covers 13 residues. The CDR3 DNA reads TGTGCCACCAGCAGAGTAGGGGACACTGAAGCTTTCTTT. Protein product: CATSRVGDTEAFF. Variable domain in full (rest from reference TRBV15 and TRBJ1-1): DAMVIQNPRYQVTQFGKPVTLSCSQTLNHNVMYWYQQKSSQAPKLLFHYYDKDFNNEADTPDNFQSRRPNTSFCFLDIRSPGLGDTAMYLCATSRVGDTEAFFGQGTRLTVV.

The rearrangement links TRBV5-4 to TRBJ2-5; 7 nucleotides match TRBD2. The CDR3 totals 14 residues. Trimming cost V 0 bases and J 2 bases; bases outside gene matches: 1. CDR1 SGHNT and CDR2 YYREEE come from the germline V gene (reference sequence). DNA for the CDR3: TGTGCCAGCAGCTTGGGGACTAGTCAAGAGACCCAGTACTTC. Residues: CASSLGTSQETQYF.

The chain employs TRBV19 and TRBJ1-5; tentative D call: TRBD1 (6 bases). There are 14 residues in the CDR3. V gave up 4 bases and J gave up 7 bases, with 14 bases separating them. Germline V lookup: CDR1 LNHDA, CDR2 SQIVND (reference sequence). The CDR3 here is CASSTAGVRQPQHF. The CDR3 nucleotides are TGTGCCAGTAGTACTGCAGGGGTTCGGCAGCCCCAGCATTTT.

This clone was picked up one time. CDR3 amino acids: CASSSWTSGANTGELFF. The CDR3 nucleotides read TGTGCCAGCAGCTCATGGACTAGCGGGGCGAACACCGGGGAGCTGTTTTTT. This rearrangement joins TRBV7-9 to TRBJ2-2; 12 bases agree with TRBD2. In germline, CDR1 is SEHNR, CDR2 FQNEAQ (reference sequence). V shed 4 bases and J 0 bases; nucleotides not matched to a gene: 3. This CDR3 comprises 17 residues.

The V gene is TRBV7-2, the J gene TRBJ2-2; TRBD1 aligns across 10 bases. The CDR3 has 17 amino acids. V shed 5 bases and J 4 bases; nucleotides not matched to a gene: 10. Germline values: CDR1 SGHTA, CDR2 FQGNSA. For the CDR3, the DNA is TGTGCCAGCAGCCTCCATGCACGGACAGGGGGCACCGGGGAGCTGTTTTTT. Translated: CASSLHARTGGTGELFF. Based on the CDR3 plus reference TRBV7-2 and TRBJ2-2, the full variable domain is GAGVSQSPSNKVTEKGKDVELRCDPISGHTALYWYRQSLGQGLEFLIYFQGNSAPDKSGLPSDRFSAERTGGSVSTLTIQRTQQEDSAVYLCASSLHARTGGTGELFFGEGSRLTVL.

The gene calls are TRBV4-1 and TRBJ1-1; 8 bases match TRBD1. CDR3 length: 15 residues. Germline V gene sequence: CDR1 MGHRA, CDR2 YSYEKL. Trimming cost V 0 bases and J 4 bases; bases outside gene matches: 4. In DNA, the CDR3 is TGCGCCAGCAGCCAAGAACTCACAGGGGGCACTGAAGCTTTCTTT. It yields the protein CASSQELTGGTEAFF.

The V gene is TRBV6-5, the J gene TRBJ1-1, with D uncertain. The CDR3 contains 13 residues. Trimming pared 5 bases from V and 8 bases from J, leaving 15 bases between. From germline, CDR1 is MNHEY and CDR2 SVGAGI. CDR3 DNA sequence: TGTGCCAGCAGTGAAGAAAGTCAGAACGAAGCTTTCTTT. Translating it yields CASSEESQNEAFF.

The gene calls are TRBV15 and TRBJ1-1; a possible D gene is TRBD1 (5 bases). The CDR3 is made up of 15 amino acids. V lost 5 bases, J lost 5 bases, and 18 bases lay in between. Germline lookup yields CDR1 LNHNV and CDR2 YYDKDF (reference sequence). CDR3 DNA: TGTGCCACCAGCCGACACAGGCGGCCCGTAACTGAAGCTTTCTTT. It translates to CATSRHRRPVTEAFF.

This clone was seen just once. J is TRBJ2-7 and V is TRBV6-1, with TRBD2 matching 14 bases. This CDR3 contains 16 residues. Unmatched junction bases numbered 6, after V lost 4 bases and J lost 4 bases. The germline CDR1 and CDR2 sequences are MNHNS and SASEGT. CDR3 coding DNA: TGTGCCAGCAGTGGGTCCGGGACTAGCGGGAGATACGAGCAGTACTTC. Translated, it gives CASSGSGTSGRYEQYF.

This chain links TRBV5-1 with TRBJ2-7, with D perhaps matching TRBD2 (6 bases). Trimming left V 0 bases short and J 2 bases short, with 18 bases between. This CDR3 contains 17 residues. Germline V gene lookup returns CDR1 SGHRS and CDR2 YFSETQ. Here the CDR3 DNA reads TGCGCCAGCAGCTTGGGTATTCGGGGGTTCTACCCCTACGAGCAGTACTTC. Protein product: CASSLGIRGFYPYEQYF.

The chain combines TRBV7-6 with TRBJ2-2; 11 bases are a match to TRBD1. In germline, CDR1 is SGHVS, CDR2 FNYEAQ. The CDR3 is 18 amino acids. J was trimmed by 6 bases and V by 0 bases; bases with no gene match: 9. Here the CDR3 reads CASSLADRTGGDAGELFF. CDR3 DNA: TGTGCCAGCAGCTTAGCGGACCGGACAGGGGGCGATGCCGGGGAGCTGTTTTTT.

J is TRBJ2-1 and V is TRBV5-1, with D possibly matching TRBD2 (6 bases). CDR3 length equals 16 residues. Trimming left V 2 bases short and J 0 bases short, with 12 bases between. The germline CDR1 and CDR2 sequences are SGHRS and YFSETQ. The CDR3 protein is CASSLLAGSSYNEQFF. As DNA, the CDR3 is TGCGCCAGCAGCTTACTAGCAGGCAGCTCCTACAATGAGCAGTTCTTC.

This chain uses TRBV25-1 with TRBJ1-3; TRBD1 is a possible D gene (6 bases). The germline V gene has CDR1 MGHDK and CDR2 SYGVNS. The ends were cut back, 3 bases at V and 2 bases at J, with 14 bases in the middle. The CDR3 spans 16 residues. CDR3 DNA: TGTGCCAGCAGTGATCCGTCTAGACAGGCTGGAAACACCATATATTTT. It specifies CASSDPSRQAGNTIYF.

This clone was detected a few times. The chain employs TRBV27 and TRBJ2-1, with 7 bases lining up with TRBD1. Germline CDR1 and CDR2: MNHEY and SMNVEV (reference sequence). Trimming cost V 5 bases and J 10 bases; bases outside gene matches: 5. The CDR3 sequence is 12 residues long. The CDR3 sequence: CASSSIGGEQFF. For the CDR3, the DNA is TGTGCCAGCAGTAGTATAGGGGGCGAGCAGTTCTTC.

The J gene is TRBJ2-5, the V gene TRBV2, with D perhaps TRBD2 (5 bases). V shed 1 base and J shed 0 bases, with 9 bases lying between them. There are 15 residues in the CDR3. Germline assignment: CDR1 SNHLY and CDR2 FYNNEI. Here the CDR3 reads CASSEGTQYQETQYF. The CDR3 DNA follows: TGTGCCAGCAGTGAAGGGACTCAGTACCAAGAGACCCAGTACTTC.